This T cell receptor (beta chain) comes out of a study of OX40 agonist ivuxolimab in advanced cancers. The assay was immunoSEQ multiplex PCR, and TCRdb's table has in-frame clones only and misses some. Here the sample spans some 77,000 clones, approximately 85% being singletons. V dropped 4 bases and J dropped 4 bases, with 14 bases sitting between them. Germline CDR1 SGHTA, CDR2 FQGNSA. This CDR3 contains 15 residues. Source: CD4+ or CD8+ T cells sorted from blood, taken in a trial of the OX40 agonist ivuxolimab. The rearrangement joins TRBV7-2 to TRBJ1-5; D gene uncertain. The origin of this receptor is an adult with an advanced solid tumor such as melanoma, head and neck, liver or kidney cancer. CDR3 sequence reads: CASSSSGRPNQPQHF. DNA of the CDR3: TGTGCCAGCAGCTCGTCCGGTAGGCCGAATCAGCCCCAGCATTTT. Full variable domain (rest looked up from reference TRBV7-2 and TRBJ1-5): GAGVSQSPSNKVTEKGKDVELRCDPISGHTALYWYRQSLGQGLEFLIYFQGNSAPDKSGLPSDRFSAERTGGSVSTLTIQRTQQEDSAVYLCASSSSGRPNQPQHFGDGTRLSIL.